The 9 T cell receptor beta chains listed next were all sequenced from one sample in a study of T-cell reconstitution after alpha-beta-depleted transplantation in children. The library targeted TCRbeta and was prepared with unique molecular identifiers. TCRdb fed the PCR reads into MiXCR, producing one record per CDR3 protein. The sample yields more than 500,000 distinct CDR3 sequences, roughly an eighth seen once. Source: PBMCs, mostly from graft donor cells, taken 180 days after TCRalphabeta/CD19-depleted stem cell transplant. The source of these receptors is a female patient aged 2-9 years who had a stem cell transplant for aplastic anemia, so the T cells may come from the graft donor.

This clonotype was counted between two and nine times. The J gene is TRBJ2-1, the V gene TRBV25-1; 7 nucleotides line up with TRBD2. Germline trimming cut 4 bases from V and 6 bases from J; bases unmatched to any gene: 12. The CDR3 contains 16 residues. CDR1 MGHDK and CDR2 SYGVNS come from the germline V gene. The CDR3 region is CASSAGDPGGGNEQFF. CDR3 in DNA: TGTGCCAGCAGTGCTGGGGACCCCGGCGGGGGCAATGAGCAGTTCTTC.

This clonotype was recorded at least ten times. The rearrangement links TRBV25-1 to TRBJ1-6, with D unresolved. Trimming pared 4 bases from V and 0 bases from J, leaving 13 bases between. Germline CDR1 is MGHDK and CDR2 is SYGVNS. The CDR3 contains 17 residues. CDR3 protein: CASSVSAASSYNSPLHF. In DNA, the CDR3 is TGTGCCAGCAGTGTCTCGGCAGCTAGCTCCTATAATTCACCCCTCCACTTT.

The DNA of the CDR3 is TGTGCCAGCAGCAAAAGGCCCAGGGGGGGGAACACTGAAGCTTTCTTT. Protein product: CASSKRPRGGNTEAFF. The chain uses TRBV21-1 and TRBJ1-1; the table assigns TRBD1, which was not confirmed against the DNA. TRBV21-1 corresponds to a pseudogene. The CDR3 extends over 16 amino acids.

This clonotype came up a few times. The chain is built from TRBV7-3 and TRBJ2-7; 8 nucleotides align to TRBD1. The junction had 6 bases not matched to a gene; V was cut back by 0 bases and J by 5 bases. The CDR3 length is 15 residues. Germline CDR1 and CDR2: SGHTA and FQGTGA. CDR3 residues: CASSLTRDRHNEQYF. In DNA, the CDR3 is TGTGCCAGCAGCTTAACTCGGGACAGGCATAACGAGCAGTACTTC.

The chain has TRBV4-3 and TRBJ2-7, with a tentative D call TRBD2 (7 bases). Trimming removed 3 bases at V and 3 bases at J, with 18 bases between. The CDR3 length is 16 residues. Germline-derived CDR1 and CDR2 are LGHNA and YSLEER. The CDR3 region is CASSHLGGGGNYEQYF. The CDR3 nucleotides are TGCGCCAGCAGCCACCTAGGCGGGGGCGGGAACTACGAGCAGTACTTC.

The gene calls are TRBV30 and TRBJ2-7, with D possibly matching TRBD2 (6 bases). This CDR3 has 13 residues. V was clipped by 3 bases and J by 3 bases, with 12 bases between them. CDR1 and CDR2 (germline): GTSNPN, SVGIG (reference sequence). CDR3 bases: TGTGCCTGGAGCCCGCATAGCGGCTACGAGCAGTACGTC. It is translated as CAWSPHSGYEQYV.

This clonotype was observed at least ten times. The chain joins TRBV29-1 to TRBJ2-7; D ambiguous. CDR3 length equals 12 residues. The V gene's germline CDR1 is SQVTM and CDR2 ANQGSEA. V was clipped by 7 bases and J by 5 bases, with 15 bases between them. This CDR3 is CSADVKANEQYF. In DNA, the CDR3 is TGCAGCGCCGACGTGAAGGCCAACGAGCAGTACTTC.

This clonotype was seen a handful of times. The chain combines TRBV6-1 with TRBJ2-1; D gene uncertain. Trimming shortened V by 6 bases and J by 9 bases, and 15 bases separated the two germline ends. CDR3 length equals 13 residues. The germline CDR1 and CDR2 sequences are MNHNS and SASEGT. Written as DNA, the CDR3 is TGTGCCAGCAGGCCCGACCCGATAGCTGAGCAGTTCTTC. Translating it yields CASRPDPIAEQFF.

Of note for this clonotype: An end of the junction differs from the germline gene, which may be a read error. The chain couples TRBV9 to TRBJ2-6; the D gene could be TRBD1 or TRBD2 (5 bases each). Germline V CDR1 and CDR2: SGDLS, YYNGEE. The CDR3 extends over 15 amino acids. This chain's CDR3 is CASSVGGSGANGLTF. The CDR3 DNA is TGTGCCAGCAGCGTAGGGGGGTCTGGGGCCAACGGCCTGACTTTC.